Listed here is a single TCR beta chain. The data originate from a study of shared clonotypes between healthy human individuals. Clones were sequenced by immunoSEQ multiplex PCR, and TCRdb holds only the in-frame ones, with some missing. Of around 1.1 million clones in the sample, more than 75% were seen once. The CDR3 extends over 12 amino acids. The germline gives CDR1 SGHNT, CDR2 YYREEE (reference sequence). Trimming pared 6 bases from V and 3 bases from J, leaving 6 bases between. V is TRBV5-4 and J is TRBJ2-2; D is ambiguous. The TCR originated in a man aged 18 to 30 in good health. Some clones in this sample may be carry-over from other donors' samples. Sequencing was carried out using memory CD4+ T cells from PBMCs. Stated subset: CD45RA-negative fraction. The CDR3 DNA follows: TGTGCCAGCAATACCGACACCGGGGAGCTGTTTTTT. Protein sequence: CASNTDTGELFF.